The following is a T cell receptor (beta chain) sequence with its context. What this receptor recognizes is not known. Base qualities are not at hand, and no much larger clone is one base apart. The CDR3 starts with the cysteine, ends with the phenylalanine, and has 14 residues. Only CDR3 DNA remains: 42 bases, in frame from the first base. The germline V gene provides CDR1 WSHSY and CDR2 SAAADI. Trimming takes 8 bases off V and 2 bases off J; junction bases not matched to a gene: 6. Library creation used PCR. TCRdb lists the instrument as Illumina HiSeq 2500. TCR library preparation used molecular barcoding, with unique molecular identifiers applied to normalize quantification of the TCRbeta repertoire. TCRdb trimmed the raw reads at Q25, called clones with MiXCR and kept productive beta chains. Every entry covers one CDR3 protein and lists the most common genes and DNA from its rows. This sample lists a few hundred thousand distinct CDR3 sequences; about a quarter were detected once. The ten largest clones capture 36% of the sample.

The sample is drawn from a study of T-cell reconstitution after alpha-beta-depleted transplantation in children (dated by TCRdb to the mid-2010s). For the study in its entirety: Using TCR repertoire profiling, the study followed T-cell immune reconstitution in a quantitative way in children after TCRalphabeta/CD19-depleted allogeneic hematopoietic cell transplantation.

Results and caveats for the whole study, not just this receptor: Apparently early alphabetaT-cell count recovery about two months after transplant reportedly relied on only several hundred rapidly expanded clones derived from non-depleted graft cells. The high TCRbeta diversity at day 60 in some patients was ascribed to recipient T cells and intrathymic progenitors that had survived conditioning. The frequencies of hyperexpanded clones fell over the following months, and after one year, T-cell counts and TCRbeta diversity were mostly attributed to newly produced T cells.

The treatment or condition label, read with the paper, signifies: allogeneic hematopoietic cell transplantation with graft depleted of TCRalphabeta T cells and CD19 B cells. The children who served as transplant recipients had been given grafts of TCRalphabeta/CD19-depleted allogeneic hematopoietic cells. Specimen: PBMCs, collected before TCRalphabeta/CD19-depleted stem cell transplant. The rearranged segments are TRBV10-2 and TRBJ2-1; TRBD1 lines up with 7 middle nucleotides. The receptor was isolated from a boy younger than two with Wiskott-Aldrich syndrome, due to receive a stem cell transplant. The CDR3 has the sequence CASHDRVTYNEQFF. The nucleotides read TGCGCCAGCCATGACAGGGTAACCTACAATGAGCAGTTCTTC.